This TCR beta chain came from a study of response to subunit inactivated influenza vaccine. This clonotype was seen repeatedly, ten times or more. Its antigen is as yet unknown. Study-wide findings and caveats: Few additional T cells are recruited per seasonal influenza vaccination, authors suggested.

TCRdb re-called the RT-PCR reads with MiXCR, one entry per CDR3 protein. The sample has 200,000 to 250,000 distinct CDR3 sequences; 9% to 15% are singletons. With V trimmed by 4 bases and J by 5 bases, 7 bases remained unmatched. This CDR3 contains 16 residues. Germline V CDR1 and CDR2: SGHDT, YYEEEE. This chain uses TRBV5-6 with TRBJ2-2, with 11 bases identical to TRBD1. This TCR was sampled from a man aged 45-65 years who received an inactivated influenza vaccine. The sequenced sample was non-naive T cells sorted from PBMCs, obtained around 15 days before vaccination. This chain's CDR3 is CASSIRTGGLTGELFF. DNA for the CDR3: TGTGCCAGCAGCATAAGGACAGGGGGCTTAACCGGGGAGCTGTTTTTT.